This T cell receptor beta chain was sequenced during a study of monozygotic twins with inflammatory bowel disease. TCRdb reprocessed the 5' RACE reads and stores each CDR3 protein as one record, lacking DNA. The listing contains 150,000 to 200,000 distinct CDR3 sequences. Findings and caveats of the study: The data gave no support to a single strong IBD-associated signal or clonotype.

Of note for this clonotype: Antigen: not known.

CDR3 length equals 14 residues. Per the germline V gene, CDR1 is KGHSH and CDR2 is LQKENI. The sequencing sample was made of blood. This TCR was sampled from a human donor with ulcerative colitis or Crohn's disease, or a healthy co-twin of an affected twin (not recorded which). The chain recombines TRBV18 with TRBJ1-5; TCRdb gives TRBD1 as the D gene, but with no DNA this cannot be confirmed. CDR3 amino acids: CASSRSGAGQPQHF.